Below, one T cell receptor beta chain is given with its context. The antigen it recognizes is unknown. Base quality data are lacking; no much larger clone is found one base away. The source of the sample is a study of patients and donors after allogeneic stem cell transplantation (dated by TCRdb to the early 2020s). As encoded in the germline V gene, CDR1 is SGHRS while CDR2 is YFSETQ. Trimming takes 3 bases from V and 5 bases from J, and the germline ends sit 11 bases apart. Reading from cysteine to phenylalanine, the CDR3 counts 14 amino acids. Here the CDR3 DNA is all that survives: 42 bases in frame from base 1. Library prep was done by RT-PCR. The sequencer listed for this sample is NextSeq 550. TCRdb itself trimmed the public reads at Q25 with fastp, ran MiXCR and retained productive beta chains. Identical CDR3 protein sequences are pooled into one entry, listed with their most common genes and DNA. This sample has 200,000 to 250,000 distinct CDR3 sequences in its table, and 35% to 45% of those were observed once. Approximately 10% of the sample rests with the top ten.

Recombination joined TRBV5-1 with TRBJ2-2; a weak D assignment points to TRBD1 (6 bases agree). The sequenced sample consisted of blood, either unsorted or a sorted T cell fraction (not recorded which). The TCR originated in a human donor who was either an allogeneic HSCT recipient or a stem cell or donor lymphocyte infusion donor (not recorded which). It is not recorded whose cells these are; they may come from a transplant donor. The sequence in DNA is TGCGCCAGCAGCTCCGGACAGCAGACCGGGGAGCTGTTTTTT. This translates into CASSSGQQTGELFF.